This T cell receptor beta chain was found in a study of T cell changes during pregnancy in multiple sclerosis (dated by TCRdb to between 2018 and 2021). Describing the broader study: In women with multiple sclerosis, the researchers looked at how the T cell repertoire shifted as pregnancy progressed.

As for this clone: Its antigen is still unknown. No much larger clone exists at a distance of one base, and base qualities are not known.

V sheds 6 bases and J sheds 0 bases, leaving 6 bases between their ends. Including the terminal cysteine and phenylalanine, the CDR3 comprises 14 residues. Solely the CDR3 DNA is kept, with 42 bases framed from the first base. CDR1 and CDR2 are drawn from the germline V gene: MNHNS, SASEGT. Libraries were made using the immunoSEQ multiplex PCR assay. As stored in TCRdb, this immuneACCESS dataset retains in-frame rearrangements with V and J assigned. A fraction of the clones does not appear; measured against another copy, unresolved V genes explain less than half of the discrepancy, and the remainder lacks a known reason. For this sample there are roughly 31,000 clones; 90% to 95% appear just once. The top ten clonotypes cover 0.6% to 0.75% of the sample.

The receptor was isolated from a female donor with multiple sclerosis, enrolled in a pregnancy study. This sequence uses TRBV6-1 and TRBJ1-6; the D gene assignment is ambiguous. The input for sequencing was CD4+ T cells from peripheral blood mononuclear cells, taken in the first trimester of pregnancy. The nucleotide sequence is TGTGCCAGCAGGCAGGCCTCCTATAATTCACCCCTCCACTTT. Its protein product is CASRQASYNSPLHF.